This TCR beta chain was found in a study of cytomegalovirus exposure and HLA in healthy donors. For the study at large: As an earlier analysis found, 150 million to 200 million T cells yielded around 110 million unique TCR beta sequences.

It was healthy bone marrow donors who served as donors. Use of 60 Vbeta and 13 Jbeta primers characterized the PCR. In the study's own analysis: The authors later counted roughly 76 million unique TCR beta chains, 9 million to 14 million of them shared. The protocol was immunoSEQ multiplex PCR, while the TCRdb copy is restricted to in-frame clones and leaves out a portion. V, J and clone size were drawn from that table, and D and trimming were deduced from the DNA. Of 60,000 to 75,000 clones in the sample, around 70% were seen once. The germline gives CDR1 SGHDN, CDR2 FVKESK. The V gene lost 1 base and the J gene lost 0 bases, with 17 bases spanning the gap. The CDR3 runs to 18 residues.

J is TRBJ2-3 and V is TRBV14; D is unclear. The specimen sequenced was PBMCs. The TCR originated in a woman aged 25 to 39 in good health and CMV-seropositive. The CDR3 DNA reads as TGTGCCAGCAGCCAAGTAGCCTCGAACGGCCCTAGCACAGATACGCAGTATTTT. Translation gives CASSQVASNGPSTDTQYF. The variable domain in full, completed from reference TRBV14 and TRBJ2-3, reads EAGVTQFPSHSVIEKGQTVTLRCDPISGHDNLYWYRRVMGKEIKFLLHFVKESKQDESGMPNNRFLAERTGGTYSTLKVQPAELEDSGVYFCASSQVASNGPSTDTQYFGPGTRLTVL.